A selection of T cell receptor beta chains follows, all from one sample in a study of early T cells in non-severe SARS-CoV-2 infection. TCRdb re-called the 5' RACE reads through MiXCR, storing one row per CDR3 protein. The data show 26,000 or so distinct CDR3 sequences, approximately 4% seen once. The specimen sequenced was whole blood. The receptors were gathered from an adult who was a healthcare worker with PCR-confirmed SARS-CoV-2 infection or an uninfected control (not recorded which). The CDR3 runs from the conserved cysteine through the conserved F or W. A D gene is named only where the DNA matches it firmly. Size is omitted from some rows. Given values are once, few, many or a class for expanded clones.

abundance	v_gene	d_gene	j_gene	CDR3nt	CDR3aa
many	TRBV6-6	-	TRBJ1-6	TGTGCCAGCAGTTACGGTGGGGGTAAATATTCACCCCTCCACTTT	CASSYGGGKYSPLHF
many	TRBV12-3/TRBV12-4	-	TRBJ1-2	TGTGCCAGCACCAGACTAGGGTACGAAGGCTACACCTTC	CASTRLGYEGYTF
many	TRBV20-1	TRBD1	TRBJ2-5	TGCAGTGCTATAGAACTCGGACAGGGGGGAGAGACCCAGTACTTC	CSAIELGQGGETQYF
many	TRBV9	-	TRBJ2-1	TGTGCCAGCAGCGTAGGCGGAGACCACTCCTACAATGAGCAGTTCTTC	CASSVGGDHSYNEQFF
many	TRBV7-6	TRBD2	TRBJ2-1	TGTGCCAGCAGCTTCTTGACTAGCGGGAGTTCCAATGAGCAGTTCTTC	CASSFLTSGSSNEQFF
many	TRBV20-1	-	TRBJ2-7	TGCAGTGCTAGAAGCAGAAGCTCCTACGAGCAGTACTTC	CSARSRSSYEQYF
few	TRBV5-6	-	TRBJ2-7	TGTGCCAGCAGCTTCCCCCCAGGAGGTTCCTACGAGCAGTACTTC	CASSFPPGGSYEQYF
-	TRBV11-2	-	TRBJ2-3	TGTGCCAGCAGCTTAGTCGGGGGAGGCCCAGATACGCAGTATTTT	CASSLVGGGPDTQYF
few	TRBV15	-	TRBJ2-5	TGTGCCACCAGCAGAGATAGTGGTCAAGAGACCCAGTACTTC	CATSRDSGQETQYF
many	TRBV5-4	TRBD2	TRBJ2-7	TGTGCCAGCAACCCTAGCGGGAGGGAGGACGAGCAGTACTTC	CASNPSGREDEQYF
many	TRBV5-1	TRBD2	TRBJ2-2	TGCGCCAGCAGCCGGACGCTAGCGGGAAACACCGGGGAGCTGTTTTTT	CASSRTLAGNTGELFF
many	TRBV6-2/TRBV6-3	-	TRBJ1-2	TGTGCCAGCTTTTCCCCGGACAGAATCTACTATGGCTACACCTTC	CASFSPDRIYYGYTF
many	TRBV6-2/TRBV6-3	TRBD2	TRBJ2-1	TGTGCCAGCAGTTACATGTATCTTGGGCTAGCGGAATACAATGAGCAGTTCTTC	CASSYMYLGLAEYNEQFF
many	TRBV5-1	-	TRBJ1-4	TGCGCCAGCAGGGGAGACACAACTAATGAAAAACTGTTTTTT	CASRGDTTNEKLFF
-	TRBV7-3	TRBD2	TRBJ2-1	TGTGCCAGCAGCCCCACTAGCGGACTGAATGAGCAGTTCTTC	CASSPTSGLNEQFF
-	TRBV5-5	-	TRBJ2-7	TGTGCCAGCAACCAGGGAGTGCGGGAGCAGTACTTC	CASNQGVREQYF
many	TRBV5-1	TRBD2	TRBJ2-7	TGCGCCAGCAGCTTCGGCCGGTCCACGGCGGGAGATAGCGAGCAGTACTTC	CASSFGRSTAGDSEQYF
many	TRBV9	-	TRBJ1-3	TGTGCCAGCAGCGTAGACCCGTATACTGGAAACACCATATATTTT	CASSVDPYTGNTIYF
medium-sized	TRBV5-5	-	TRBJ2-2	TGTGCCAGCAGCTTTGGAAACACCGGGGAGCTGTTTTTT	CASSFGNTGELFF
many	TRBV6-2/TRBV6-3	-	TRBJ1-1	TGTGCCAGCAGCCCCCTTACGGGGTCTCCCACTGAAGCTTTCTTT	CASSPLTGSPTEAFF
many	TRBV19	TRBD1	TRBJ1-5	TGTGCCAGTAGTCTGACAGGGTCGGGCCAGCCCCAGCATTTT	CASSLTGSGQPQHF
-	TRBV20-1	-	TRBJ1-6	TGCAGTGCTACTAGGGCGAGATGGTTGGGTAATTCACCCCTCCACTTT	CSATRARWLGNSPLHF
many	TRBV4-2	TRBD2	TRBJ2-1	TGTGCCAGCAGCCAAGATCGTGGTAGCGGGAGTTATGAGCAGTTCTTC	CASSQDRGSGSYEQFF
many	TRBV29-1	-	TRBJ2-3	TGCAGCGTTGAAACGGGGAGCACAGATACGCAGTATTTT	CSVETGSTDTQYF
many	TRBV19	TRBD1	TRBJ1-5	TGTGCCAGTAGGGATAGACAGGGAATTTATAGCAATCAGCCCCAGCATTTT	CASRDRQGIYSNQPQHF
many	TRBV12-3/TRBV12-4	-	TRBJ1-4	TGTGCCAGCAGTTTAAATAGCGGAGCCTCAACTAATGAAAAACTGTTTTTT	CASSLNSGASTNEKLFF
many	TRBV7-2	TRBD1	TRBJ1-1	TGTGCCAGCAGCTTTGTGCAGGGGGTGGGTGCTTTCTTT	CASSFVQGVGAFF
few	TRBV20-1	TRBD1	TRBJ1-5	TGCAGTGCTTCTTGGACAGGGTTTACGGGCAATCAGCCCCAGCATTTT	CSASWTGFTGNQPQHF
many	TRBV10-3	TRBD1	TRBJ1-3	TGTGCCATCAGGGGACAGATTCGAAACACCATATATTTT	CAIRGQIRNTIYF
many	TRBV25-1	TRBD1	TRBJ2-7	TGTGCCACTTCGCCACAGGGGACGCCCTACGAGCAGTACTTC	CATSPQGTPYEQYF
many	TRBV11-2	TRBD1	TRBJ1-1	TGTGCCAGCAGCTTAGATCGGGGGGACAGGGCAAGCGGTAGGAACACTGAAGCTTTCTTT	CASSLDRGDRASGRNTEAFF
medium-sized	TRBV27	-	TRBJ2-6	TGTGCCAGCAGTTGGCGGGACTCTAGCTCTGGGGCCAACGTCCTGACTTTC	CASSWRDSSSGANVLTF
many	TRBV7-9	-	TRBJ2-3	TGTGCCAGCAGCTTAGATGGGGGTTCAACAGATACGCAGTATTTT	CASSLDGGSTDTQYF
-	TRBV12-3/TRBV12-4	TRBD1	TRBJ2-3	TGTGCCAGTGACAGGGGGCGGACAGATACGCAGTATTTT	CASDRGRTDTQYF
many	TRBV6-1	-	TRBJ1-1	TGTGCCAGCACCGCTGGGGAGGTCACTGAAGCTTTCTTT	CASTAGEVTEAFF
few	TRBV29-1	-	TRBJ2-5	TGCAGCGTTGGACAAGAGACCCAGTACTTC	CSVGQETQYF